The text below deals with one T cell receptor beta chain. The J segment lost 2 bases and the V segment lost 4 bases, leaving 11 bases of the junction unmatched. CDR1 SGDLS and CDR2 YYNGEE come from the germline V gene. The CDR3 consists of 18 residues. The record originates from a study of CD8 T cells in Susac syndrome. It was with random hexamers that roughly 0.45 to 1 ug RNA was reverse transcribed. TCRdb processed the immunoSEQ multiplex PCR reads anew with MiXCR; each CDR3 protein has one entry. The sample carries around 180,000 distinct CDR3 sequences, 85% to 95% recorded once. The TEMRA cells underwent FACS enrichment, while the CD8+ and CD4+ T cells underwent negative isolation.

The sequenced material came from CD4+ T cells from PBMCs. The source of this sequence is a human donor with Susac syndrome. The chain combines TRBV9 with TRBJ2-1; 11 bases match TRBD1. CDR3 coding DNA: TGTGCCAGCAGCCTCAGTACCGGGACAGGGGGACCCTACAATGAGCAGTTCTTC. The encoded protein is CASSLSTGTGGPYNEQFF.